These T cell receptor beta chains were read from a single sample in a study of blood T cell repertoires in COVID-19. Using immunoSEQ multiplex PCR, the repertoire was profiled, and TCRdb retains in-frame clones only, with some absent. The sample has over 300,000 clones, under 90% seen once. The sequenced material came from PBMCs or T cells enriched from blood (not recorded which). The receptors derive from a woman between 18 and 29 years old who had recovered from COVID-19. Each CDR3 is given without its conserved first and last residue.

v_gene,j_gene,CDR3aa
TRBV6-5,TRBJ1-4,ASSFGGRNEKLF
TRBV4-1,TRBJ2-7,ASSQMTRDRGSEQY
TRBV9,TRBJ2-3,ASSETGLAPSTDTQY
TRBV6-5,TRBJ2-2,ASNRDRVAGELF
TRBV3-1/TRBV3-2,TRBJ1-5,ASSRQRSQPQH
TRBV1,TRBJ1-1,TRRGGGMNTEAF
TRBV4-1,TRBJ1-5,ASSQVSAGRNQPQH
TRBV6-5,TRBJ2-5,ASRAGDTETETQY
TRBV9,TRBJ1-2,ASSPGTGGYGYT
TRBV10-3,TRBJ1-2,AISDDRDYGYT
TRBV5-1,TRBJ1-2,ASSLAGTTYYGYT
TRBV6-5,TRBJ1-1,ASSAAGTEAF
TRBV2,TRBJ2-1,ASTWDSGYNEQF
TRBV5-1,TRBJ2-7,ASSLERADEQY
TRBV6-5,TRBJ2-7,ASRDYSVHEQY
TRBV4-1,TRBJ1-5,ASSQDGQGNQPQH
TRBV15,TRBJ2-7,ATSRAQGTESYEQY
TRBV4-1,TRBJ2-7,ASSLNGGAFSYEQY
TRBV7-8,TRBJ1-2,ASSLMGGDGYGYT
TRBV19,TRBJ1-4,ASTTSRGKLF
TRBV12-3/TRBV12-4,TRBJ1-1,ASSLVGQGAF
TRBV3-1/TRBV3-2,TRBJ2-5,ASSQGSSGNQETQY
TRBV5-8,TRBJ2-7,ASSPPARQSSYEQY
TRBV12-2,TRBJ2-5,ASRQQGLAGGPVLGETQY
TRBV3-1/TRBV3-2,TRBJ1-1,ASRTGTVNTEAF
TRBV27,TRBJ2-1,ASMGVAGLYNEQF
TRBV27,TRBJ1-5,ASSLNQPQH
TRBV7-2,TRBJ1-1,ASSTRLSAGSSEAF
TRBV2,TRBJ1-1,ASNRDRGATEAF
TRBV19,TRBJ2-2,ASSLSGYTGELF
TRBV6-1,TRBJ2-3,ASSARYSGGVSTDTQY
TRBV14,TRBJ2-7,ASSQDRGARRQGPYTYEQY
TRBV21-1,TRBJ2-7,ASSTTYEQY
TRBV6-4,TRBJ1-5,ASSEQGGQPQH
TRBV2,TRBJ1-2,ASKVGQAYGYT
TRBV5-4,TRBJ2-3,ASSSQGADTQY
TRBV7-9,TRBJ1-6,ASSRDWNSPLH
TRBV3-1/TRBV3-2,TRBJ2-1,ASSRPLAGADNEQF
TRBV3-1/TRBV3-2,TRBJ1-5,ASSQAGYPINQPQH
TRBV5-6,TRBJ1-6,ASSFEEKNSPLH
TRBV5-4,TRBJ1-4,ASSLGQGANEKLF
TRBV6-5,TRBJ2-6,ASTIQGSGANVLT
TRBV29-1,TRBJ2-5,SVEWARVETQY
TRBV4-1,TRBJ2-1,ASSRITSGRAGEQF
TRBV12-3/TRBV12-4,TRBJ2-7,ASRGPDSYEQY
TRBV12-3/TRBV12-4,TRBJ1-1,ASSRLQGSEAF
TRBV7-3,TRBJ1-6,ASSLTGGIGSPLH
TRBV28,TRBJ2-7,ASRDRGSYEQY
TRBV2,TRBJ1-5,ASSPLTGRQPQH